The entry below gives a single T cell receptor (beta chain) sequence along with its context. This entry belongs to a study of blood T cell repertoires in COVID-19. Study background: The samples span acute and convalescent COVID-19 from the United States, Italy and Spain. The analysed material was cDNA or gDNA that came from T cells, B-cell-depleted T cells, or PBMCs.

Germline lookup yields CDR1 SGHAT and CDR2 FQNNGV. The CDR3 runs to 15 residues. V was trimmed by 5 bases and J by 5 bases, leaving 18 bases between them. In the authors' workflow: From reference gene primer amplification, estimates of nucleated cell counts were derived. Data came from immunoSEQ multiplex PCR; TCRdb stores just in-frame clones and leaves some out. For V, J and clone size, that table is used; D and trimming come from the DNA. This table holds under 200,000 clones, 75% to 90% found once. Sequencing was carried out using peripheral blood. The chain couples TRBV11-2 to TRBJ1-2; D is ambiguous. The sequence was obtained from a woman in her thirties or forties with acute or convalescent COVID-19. The CDR3 region is CASSPLGAATYGYTF. The CDR3 bases are TGTGCCAGCAGCCCGTTGGGAGCTGCTACTTATGGCTACACCTTC.